The clone carrying this TCR beta chain appeared once. This sample was included in a study of cytomegalovirus exposure and HLA in healthy donors. PCR employed 60 Vbeta and 13 Jbeta primers. Sequenced by immunoSEQ multiplex PCR; TCRdb stores in-frame clones only, minus some. The table shows 150,000 to 200,000 clones, with approximately 80% occurring only once. Germline V gene lookup returns CDR1 SGHRS and CDR2 YFSETQ. The trim removed 0 bases at V and 5 bases at J, leaving 5 bases unmatched. The CDR3 has 16 amino acids. The sequenced sample was PBMCs. The rearrangement uses TRBV5-1 and TRBJ1-4; 9 positions match TRBD1. This TCR derives from a male donor in good health and CMV-seronegative. The CDR3 DNA sequence: TGCGCCAGCAGCTTGGTGCCCGGGACAGGGAATGAAAAACTGTTTTTT. Protein sequence: CASSLVPGTGNEKLFF.